The rows below give T cell receptor beta chains drawn from one sample of a study of blood T cell repertoires in COVID-19. The assay was immunoSEQ multiplex PCR, and TCRdb's table has in-frame clones only and misses some. The table records around 190,000 clones, approximately 90% of them present only once. Sequenced input: peripheral blood. The source is a human donor in a cohort sampled during active COVID-19. The CDR3 runs from the conserved cysteine through the conserved F or W. Fields, in order: V gene, J gene, clone size, D gene, CDR3 protein, CDR3 DNA. A D gene is named only where the DNA matches it firmly. A clone size is listed for some rows: how often the clone was seen (once, few, many), or a class if it is expanded.

TRBV6-2/TRBV6-3,TRBJ1-2,once,-,CASSYSKTRVGYTF,TGTGCCAGCAGTTACTCGAAAACCCGCGTGGGCTACACCTTC
TRBV6-5,TRBJ2-7,once,-,CASSSTSQSYEQYF,TGTGCCAGCAGTTCCACTAGCCAATCCTACGAGCAGTACTTC
TRBV4-3,TRBJ1-2,-,-,CASSQDWGDYGYTF,TGCGCCAGCAGCCAAGATTGGGGGGACTATGGCTACACCTTC
TRBV5-1,TRBJ2-7,once,-,CASSPNPGPFSGEQYF,TGCGCCAGCAGCCCTAACCCAGGGCCCTTTTCTGGGGAGCAGTACTTC
TRBV11-1,TRBJ2-3,-,-,CASSFEGRTDTQYF,TGTGCCAGCAGCTTTGAGGGTCGGACAGATACGCAGTATTTT
TRBV6-5,TRBJ2-1,once,TRBD2,CASFTSGGFYNEQFF,TGTGCCAGTTTTACTAGCGGGGGATTCTACAATGAGCAGTTCTTC
TRBV27,TRBJ1-1,few,-,CASSVQMGLRRGTEAFF,TGTGCCAGCAGTGTCCAGATGGGGCTAAGGCGCGGCACTGAAGCTTTCTTT
TRBV5-1,TRBJ1-1,once,TRBD1,CASSLYRGLTEAFF,TGCGCCAGCAGCCTTTACAGGGGGCTGACTGAAGCTTTCTTT
TRBV24-1,TRBJ2-6,-,TRBD1,CATSDPRGTDGFSGANVLTF,TGTGCCACCAGTGATCCCCGAGGGACAGACGGGTTCTCTGGGGCCAACGTCCTGACTTTC
TRBV5-1,TRBJ1-2,-,TRBD1,CASSSGTGLIDYTF,TGCGCCAGCAGCTCCGGGACAGGGCTAATAGACTACACCTTC
TRBV24-1,TRBJ2-3,-,TRBD1,CATSTGTGSTDTQYF,TGTGCCACCAGCACAGGGACAGGAAGCACAGATACGCAGTATTTT
TRBV5-4,TRBJ2-1,-,-,CASRDSNPRSYNEQFF,TGTGCCAGCAGGGACAGTAACCCACGCTCCTACAATGAGCAGTTCTTC
TRBV2,TRBJ2-3,-,-,CASSDLTQYF,TGTGCCAGCAGTGATTTAACGCAGTATTTT
TRBV5-1,TRBJ2-6,-,TRBD1,CASSLVPGLTGYSGANVLTF,TGCGCCAGCAGCTTGGTACCGGGCCTGACAGGGTACTCTGGGGCCAACGTCCTGACTTTC
TRBV9,TRBJ2-1,-,TRBD2,CASSVRGLAGAEQFF,TGTGCCAGCAGTGTAAGGGGACTAGCGGGAGCTGAGCAGTTCTTC
TRBV28,TRBJ2-7,-,TRBD2,CASSGGGTGSYEQYF,TGTGCCAGCAGTGGGGGGGGGACTGGCTCCTACGAGCAGTACTTC
TRBV4-1,TRBJ2-7,-,TRBD1,CASSRRDRGSSYEQYF,TGCGCCAGCAGCCGGCGGGACAGGGGGAGCTCCTACGAGCAGTACTTC
TRBV28,TRBJ2-7,-,-,CALESERGYEQYF,TGTGCCCTGGAGTCGGAACGGGGGTACGAGCAGTACTTC
TRBV5-4,TRBJ1-4,-,-,CASSKDGGNEKLFF,TGTGCCAGCAGCAAGGACGGGGGTAATGAAAAACTGTTTTTT
TRBV10-1,TRBJ2-3,-,TRBD1,CARNSYGQGPPRNTDTQYF,TGCGCCAGGAACAGTTACGGACAGGGGCCTCCGAGAAACACAGATACGCAGTATTTT
TRBV4-1,TRBJ1-1,-,TRBD1,CASSQQQGGTEAFF,TGCGCCAGCAGCCAACAACAGGGGGGGACTGAAGCTTTCTTT
TRBV5-6,TRBJ1-1,-,-,CASGGVAGETEAFF,TGTGCCAGCGGCGGGGTGGCCGGGGAGACTGAAGCTTTCTTT
TRBV6-5,TRBJ1-2,-,-,CASSRGQGNYGYTF,TGTGCCAGCAGCCGTGGGCAGGGCAACTATGGCTACACCTTC
TRBV27,TRBJ2-5,once,-,CASSPIAKETQYF,TGTGCCAGCAGCCCAATTGCGAAGGAGACCCAGTACTTC
TRBV6-5,TRBJ1-5,-,-,CASSRGLRGDQPQHF,TGTGCCAGCAGCCGCGGACTAAGGGGCGATCAGCCCCAGCATTTT
TRBV4-1,TRBJ1-2,-,TRBD1,CASSPRGTGIGGYTF,TGCGCCAGCAGCCCAAGGGGGACAGGGATCGGGGGCTACACCTTC
TRBV24-1,TRBJ2-5,-,TRBD1,CATSDWGRTGGDWPQETQYF,TGTGCCACCAGTGATTGGGGGCGGACAGGGGGCGACTGGCCCCAAGAGACCCAGTACTTC
TRBV9,TRBJ2-3,-,-,CASSVGQGDTDTQYF,TGTGCCAGCAGCGTAGGGCAGGGTGACACAGATACGCAGTATTTT
TRBV5-8,TRBJ1-2,-,-,CATKTLGGAPSPGYTF,TGTGCCACCAAAACCCTGGGGGGTGCACCATCTCCTGGCTACACCTTC
TRBV4-3,TRBJ2-3,-,-,CASSQDPAGRTDTQYF,TGCGCCAGCAGCCAAGATCCTGCAGGGCGCACAGATACGCAGTATTTT
TRBV6-2/TRBV6-3,TRBJ2-1,-,TRBD2,CASSIPGGGNEQFF,TGTGCCAGCAGTATCCCGGGAGGTGGCAATGAGCAGTTCTTC
TRBV5-4,TRBJ2-1,-,TRBD2,CASSAGTSGGASEQFF,TGTGCCAGCAGCGCTGGGACTAGCGGGGGGGCCAGTGAGCAGTTCTTC
TRBV7-9,TRBJ2-5,-,-,CASSLGGQAQETQYF,TGTGCCAGCAGCTTAGGTGGACAAGCCCAAGAGACCCAGTACTTC
TRBV27,TRBJ1-2,-,TRBD1,CASSWTGGGYGYTF,TGTGCCAGCAGTTGGACAGGGGGCGGCTATGGCTACACCTTC
TRBV14,TRBJ2-5,once,-,CASSQPGTPQETQYF,TGTGCCAGCAGCCAACCTGGGACTCCTCAAGAGACCCAGTACTTC
TRBV27,TRBJ2-1,once,-,CASTPGRWGDEQFF,TGTGCCAGCACTCCGGGACGCTGGGGGGATGAGCAGTTCTTC